Below, one T cell receptor (beta chain) is given with its context. This sample stems from a study of CD4 and CD8 cells across lung adenocarcinoma regions. From the PCR reads, TCRdb called clonotypes with MiXCR, one entry per CDR3 protein. The sample yields more than 9,500 distinct CDR3 sequences, 47% seen once. This CDR3 comprises 14 residues. This TCR derives from a female donor with lung adenocarcinoma. The CD4 and CD8 labels of this study may be unreliable. V and J are TRBV12-3 or TRBV12-4 and TRBJ2-4, with 11 positions matching TRBD2. The DNA matches TRBJ2-1 better at its end, which makes the J call doubtful. The material sequenced was CD8+ T cells from the margin of a lung tumor. CDR3 in DNA: TGTGCCAGCAGTTTAACTAGCGGGAGCTATGAGCAGTTCTTC. It yields the protein CASSLTSGSYEQFF.